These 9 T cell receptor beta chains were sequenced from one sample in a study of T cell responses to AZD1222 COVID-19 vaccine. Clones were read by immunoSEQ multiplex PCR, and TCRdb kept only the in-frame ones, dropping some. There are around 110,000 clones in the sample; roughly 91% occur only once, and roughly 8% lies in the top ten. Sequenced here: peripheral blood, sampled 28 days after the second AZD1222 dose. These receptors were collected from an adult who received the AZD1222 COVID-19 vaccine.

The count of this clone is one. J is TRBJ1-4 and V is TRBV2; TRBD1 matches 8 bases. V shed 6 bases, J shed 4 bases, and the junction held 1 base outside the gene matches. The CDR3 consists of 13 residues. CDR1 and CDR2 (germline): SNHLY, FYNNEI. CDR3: CASRGQVNEKLFF. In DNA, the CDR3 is TGTGCCAGCAGGGGACAGGTTAATGAAAAACTGTTTTTT. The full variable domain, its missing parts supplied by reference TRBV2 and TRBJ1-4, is EPEVTQTPSHQVTQMGQEVILRCVPISNHLYFYWYRQILGQKVEFLVSFYNNEISEKSEIFDDQFSVERPDGSNFTLKIRSTKLEDSAMYFCASRGQVNEKLFFGSGTQLSVL.

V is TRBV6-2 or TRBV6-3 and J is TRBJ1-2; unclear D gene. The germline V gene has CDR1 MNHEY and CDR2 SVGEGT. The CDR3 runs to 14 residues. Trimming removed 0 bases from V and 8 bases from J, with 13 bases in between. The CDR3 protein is CASSYSGGLAGYTF. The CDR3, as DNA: TGTGCCAGCAGTTACTCTGGAGGTTTAGCCGGCTACACCTTC.

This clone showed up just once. The CDR3 DNA follows: TGCGCCAGCAGCTTGGGTGTGACAGACAATTCACCCCTCCACTTT. Translated: CASSLGVTDNSPLHF. The chain is built from TRBV5-1 and TRBJ1-6, with D possibly being TRBD1 (5 bases). V shed 0 bases and J shed 7 bases, with 11 bases lying between them. The V gene's germline CDR1 is SGHRS and CDR2 YFSETQ. The CDR3 length is 15 residues.

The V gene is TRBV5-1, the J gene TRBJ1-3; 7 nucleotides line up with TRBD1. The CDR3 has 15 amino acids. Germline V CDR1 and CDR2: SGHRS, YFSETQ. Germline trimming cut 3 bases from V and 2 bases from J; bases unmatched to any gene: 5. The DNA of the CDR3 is TGCGCCAGCAGCTCTACAGGGGTCGCTGGAAACACCATATATTTT. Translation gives CASSSTGVAGNTIYF. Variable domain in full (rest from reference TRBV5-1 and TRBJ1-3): KAGVTQTPRYLIKTRGQQVTLSCSPISGHRSVSWYQQTPGQGLQFLFEYFSETQRNKGNFPGRFSGRQFSNSRSEMNVSTLELGDSALYLCASSSTGVAGNTIYFGEGSWLTVV.

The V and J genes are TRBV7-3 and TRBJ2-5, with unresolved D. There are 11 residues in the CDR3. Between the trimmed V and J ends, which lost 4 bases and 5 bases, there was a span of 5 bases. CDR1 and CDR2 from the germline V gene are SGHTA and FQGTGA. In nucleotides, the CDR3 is TGTGCCAGCAGCTCGACCGAGACCCAGTACTTC. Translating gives CASSSTETQYF.

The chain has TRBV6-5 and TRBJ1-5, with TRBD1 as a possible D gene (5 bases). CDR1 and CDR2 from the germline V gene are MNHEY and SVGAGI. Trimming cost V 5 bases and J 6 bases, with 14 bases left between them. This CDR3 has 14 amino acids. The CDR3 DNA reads TGTGCCAGCAGTCCCCGCAGGGAGGGTCAGCCCCAGCATTTT. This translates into CASSPRREGQPQHF.

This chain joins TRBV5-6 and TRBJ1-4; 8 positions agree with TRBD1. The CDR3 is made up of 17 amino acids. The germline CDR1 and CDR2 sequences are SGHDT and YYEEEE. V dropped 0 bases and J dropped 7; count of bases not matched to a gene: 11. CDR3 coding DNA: TGTGCCAGCAGCTTGGACCCGGGACAGGACGAAAGTGAAAAACTGTTTTTT. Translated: CASSLDPGQDESEKLFF.

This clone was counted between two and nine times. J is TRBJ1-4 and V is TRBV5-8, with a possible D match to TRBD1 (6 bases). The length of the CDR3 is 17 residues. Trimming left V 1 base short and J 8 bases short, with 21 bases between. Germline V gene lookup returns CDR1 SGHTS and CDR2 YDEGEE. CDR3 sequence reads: CASSLLMGTGRREKLFF. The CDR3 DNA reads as TGTGCCAGCAGCTTGTTAATGGGAACAGGGAGAAGGGAAAAACTGTTTTTT.

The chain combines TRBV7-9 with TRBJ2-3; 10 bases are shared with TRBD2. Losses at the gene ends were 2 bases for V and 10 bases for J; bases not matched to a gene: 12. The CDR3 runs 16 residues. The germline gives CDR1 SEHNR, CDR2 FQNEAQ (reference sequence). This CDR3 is CASSLYTSGVVEAQYF. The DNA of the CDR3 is TGTGCCAGCAGCTTATATACTAGCGGGGTTGTTGAGGCGCAGTATTTT.